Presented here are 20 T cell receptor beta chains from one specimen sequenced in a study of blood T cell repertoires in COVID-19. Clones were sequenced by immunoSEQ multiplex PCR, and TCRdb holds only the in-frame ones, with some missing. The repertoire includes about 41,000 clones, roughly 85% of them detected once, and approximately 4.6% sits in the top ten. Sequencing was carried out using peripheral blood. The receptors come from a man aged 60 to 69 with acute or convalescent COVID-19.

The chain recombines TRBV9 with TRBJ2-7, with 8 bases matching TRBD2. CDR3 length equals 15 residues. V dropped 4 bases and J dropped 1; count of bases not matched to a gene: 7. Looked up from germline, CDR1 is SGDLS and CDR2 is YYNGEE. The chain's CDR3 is CASSPGGAGSYEQYF. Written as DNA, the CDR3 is TGTGCCAGCAGCCCCGGGGGGGCCGGATCCTACGAGCAGTACTTC.

The CDR3 spells CASSLEGGLGGYTF. The CDR3 DNA follows: TGTGCCAGCAGCTTAGAAGGGGGTCTCGGTGGCTACACCTTC. V and J are TRBV7-2 and TRBJ1-2, with D possibly matching TRBD1 (6 bases). There are 14 residues in the CDR3. Germline-derived CDR1 and CDR2 are SGHTA and FQGNSA. V lost 1 base and J lost 7, with 13 bases in between.

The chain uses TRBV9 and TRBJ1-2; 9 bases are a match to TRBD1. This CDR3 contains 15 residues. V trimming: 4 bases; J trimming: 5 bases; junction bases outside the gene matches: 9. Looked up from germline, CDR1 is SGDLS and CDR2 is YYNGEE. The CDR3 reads CASSPPQGAGYGYTF. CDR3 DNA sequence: TGTGCCAGCAGCCCCCCACAGGGGGCGGGTTATGGCTACACCTTC. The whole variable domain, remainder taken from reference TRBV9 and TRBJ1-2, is DSGVTQTPKHLITATGQRVTLRCSPRSGDLSVYWYQQSLDQGLQFLIQYYNGEERAKGNILERFSAQQFPDLHSELNLSSLELGDSALYFCASSPPQGAGYGYTFGSGTRLTVV.

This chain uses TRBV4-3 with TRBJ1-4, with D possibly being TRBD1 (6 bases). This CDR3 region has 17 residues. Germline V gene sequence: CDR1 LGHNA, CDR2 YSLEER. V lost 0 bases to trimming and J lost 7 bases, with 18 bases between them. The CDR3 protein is CASSQDQGVTGSEKLFF. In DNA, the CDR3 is TGCGCCAGCAGCCAAGATCAGGGAGTCACAGGGAGTGAAAAACTGTTTTTT.

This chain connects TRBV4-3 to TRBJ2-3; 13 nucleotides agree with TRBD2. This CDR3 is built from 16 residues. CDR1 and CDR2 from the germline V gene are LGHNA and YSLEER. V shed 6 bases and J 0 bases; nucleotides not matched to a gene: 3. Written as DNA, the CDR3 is TGCGCCAGCAGACAGGGACTAGCGGGGAGCACAGATACGCAGTATTTT. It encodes CASRQGLAGSTDTQYF.

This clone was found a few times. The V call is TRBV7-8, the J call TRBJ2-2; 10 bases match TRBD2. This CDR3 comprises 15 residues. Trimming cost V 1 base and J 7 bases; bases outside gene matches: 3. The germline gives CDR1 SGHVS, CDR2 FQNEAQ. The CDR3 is CASSLGTSGVGELFF. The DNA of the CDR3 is TGTGCCAGCAGCTTAGGGACTAGCGGTGTCGGGGAGCTGTTTTTT. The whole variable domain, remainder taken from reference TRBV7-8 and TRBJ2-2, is GAGVSQSPRYKVAKRGQDVALRCDPISGHVSLFWYQQALGQGPEFLTYFQNEAQLDKSGLPSDRFFAERPEGSVSTLKIQRTQQEDSAVYLCASSLGTSGVGELFFGEGSRLTVL.

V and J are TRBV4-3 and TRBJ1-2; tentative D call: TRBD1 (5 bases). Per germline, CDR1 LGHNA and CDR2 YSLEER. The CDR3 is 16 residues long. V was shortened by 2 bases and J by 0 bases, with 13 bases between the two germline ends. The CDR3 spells CASSQRRGTPNYGYTF. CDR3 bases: TGCGCCAGCAGCCAAAGAAGGGGCACTCCTAACTATGGCTACACCTTC.

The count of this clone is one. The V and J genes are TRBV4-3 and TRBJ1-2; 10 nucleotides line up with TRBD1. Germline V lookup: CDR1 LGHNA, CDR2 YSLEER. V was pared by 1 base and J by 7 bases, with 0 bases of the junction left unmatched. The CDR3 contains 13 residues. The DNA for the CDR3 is TGCGCCAGCAGCCAAGGACAGGGGGCTGGCTACACCTTC. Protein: CASSQGQGAGYTF.

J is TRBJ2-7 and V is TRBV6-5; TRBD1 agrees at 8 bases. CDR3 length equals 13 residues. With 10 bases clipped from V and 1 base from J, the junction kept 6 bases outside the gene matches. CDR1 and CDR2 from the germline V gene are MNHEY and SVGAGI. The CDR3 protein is CATVTGGSYEQYF. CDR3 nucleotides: TGTGCCACCGTTACAGGGGGTTCCTACGAGCAGTACTTC.

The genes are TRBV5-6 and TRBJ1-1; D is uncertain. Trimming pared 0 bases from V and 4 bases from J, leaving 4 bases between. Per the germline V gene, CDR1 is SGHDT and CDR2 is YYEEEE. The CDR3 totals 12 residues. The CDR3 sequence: CASSLVRTEAFF. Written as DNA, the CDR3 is TGTGCCAGCAGCTTGGTTCGCACTGAAGCTTTCTTT. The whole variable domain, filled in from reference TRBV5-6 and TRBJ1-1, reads DAGVTQSPTHLIKTRGQQVTLRCSPKSGHDTVSWYQQALGQGPQFIFQYYEEEERQRGNFPDRFSGHQFPNYSSELNVNALLLGDSALYLCASSLVRTEAFFGQGTRLTVV.

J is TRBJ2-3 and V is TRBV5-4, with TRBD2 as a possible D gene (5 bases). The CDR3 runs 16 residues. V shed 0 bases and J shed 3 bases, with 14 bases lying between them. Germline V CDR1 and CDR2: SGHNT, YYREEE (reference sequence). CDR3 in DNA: TGTGCCAGCAGCTTGGCGGTGTTTGGAGGAACAGATACGCAGTATTTT. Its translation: CASSLAVFGGTDTQYF.

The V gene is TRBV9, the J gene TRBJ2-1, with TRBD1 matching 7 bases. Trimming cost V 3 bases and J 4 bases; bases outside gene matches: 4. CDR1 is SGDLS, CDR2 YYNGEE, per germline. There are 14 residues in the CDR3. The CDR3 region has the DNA TGTGCCAGCAGCGAGGGGGCCGGGTACAATGAGCAGTTCTTC. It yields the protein CASSEGAGYNEQFF.

DNA of the CDR3: TGCAGCGCTCGACAGGGCCAGGGTGAAAAACTGTTTTTT. Protein: CSARQGQGEKLFF. This sequence joins TRBV29-1 and TRBJ1-4; 7 bases map to TRBD1. The CDR3 sequence is 13 residues long. V lost 7 bases, J lost 7 bases, and 9 bases stayed unmatched. CDR1 and CDR2 from the germline V gene are SQVTM and ANQGSEA.

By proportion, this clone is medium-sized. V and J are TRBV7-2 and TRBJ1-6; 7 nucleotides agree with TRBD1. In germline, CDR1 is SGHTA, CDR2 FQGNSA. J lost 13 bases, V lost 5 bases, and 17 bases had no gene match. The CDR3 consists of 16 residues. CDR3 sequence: CASSPGGGREAYPLHF. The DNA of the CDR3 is TGTGCCAGCAGCCCCGGAGGGGGCCGGGAAGCGTATCCCCTCCACTTT.

The CDR3 here is CASSMTGMNTEAFF. The CDR3 bases are TGTGCCAGTAGTATGACGGGTATGAACACTGAAGCTTTCTTT. The V gene is TRBV19, the J gene TRBJ1-1; no clear D. V was trimmed by 3 bases and J by 0 bases, leaving 8 bases between them. The CDR3 is 14 amino acids. CDR1 and CDR2 (germline): LNHDA, SQIVND (reference sequence).

The CDR3 spells CASSYSTGGTQYF. The CDR3 DNA reads TGTGCCAGCAGTTACTCTACTGGTGGGACCCAGTACTTC. The rearrangement links TRBV6-7 to TRBJ2-5; D gene unclear. TRBV6-7 is annotated as an ORF whose role is uncertain. V was shortened by 0 bases and J by 7 bases, with 9 bases between the two germline ends. The CDR3 contains 13 residues.

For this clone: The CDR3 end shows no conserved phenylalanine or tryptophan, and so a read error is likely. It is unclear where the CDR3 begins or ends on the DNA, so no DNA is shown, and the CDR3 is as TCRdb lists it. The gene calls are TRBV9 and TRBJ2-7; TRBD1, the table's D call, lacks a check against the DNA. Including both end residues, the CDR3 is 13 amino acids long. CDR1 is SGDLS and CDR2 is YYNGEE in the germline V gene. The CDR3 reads CASTVPTPGQGSN.

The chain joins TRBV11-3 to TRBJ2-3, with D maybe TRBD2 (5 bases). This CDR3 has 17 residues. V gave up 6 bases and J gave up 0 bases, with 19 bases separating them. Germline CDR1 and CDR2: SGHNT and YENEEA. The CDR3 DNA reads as TGTGCCAGCAGTCGGGGAGTGACCGCCGGTAGCACAGATACGCAGTATTTT. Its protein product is CASSRGVTAGSTDTQYF.

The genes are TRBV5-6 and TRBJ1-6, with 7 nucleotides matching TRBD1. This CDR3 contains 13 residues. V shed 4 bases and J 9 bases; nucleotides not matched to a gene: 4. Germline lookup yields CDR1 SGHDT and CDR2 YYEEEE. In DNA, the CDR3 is TGTGCCAGCAGCCTCGGGACAGTTTCACCCCTCCACTTT. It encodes CASSLGTVSPLHF.

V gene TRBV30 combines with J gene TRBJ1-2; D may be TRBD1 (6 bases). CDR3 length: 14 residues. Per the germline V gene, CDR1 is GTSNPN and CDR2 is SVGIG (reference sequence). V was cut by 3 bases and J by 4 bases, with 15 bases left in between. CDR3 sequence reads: CAWRARGGGYGYTF. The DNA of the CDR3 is TGTGCCTGGAGGGCCCGGGGGGGCGGCTATGGCTACACCTTC.